This T cell receptor beta chain was sequenced during a study of T cell changes during pregnancy in multiple sclerosis. The CDR3 has 14 amino acids. Trimming took 2 bases from V and 4 from J, leaving 11 bases between them. The V gene's germline CDR1 is ENHRY and CDR2 SYGVKD. Here immunoSEQ multiplex PCR was the method, and the copy in TCRdb shows in-frame clones only, minus some. The repertoire holds almost 55,000 clones, with more than 90% as singletons. The sample here was CD8+ T cells from peripheral blood mononuclear cells, taken before pregnancy. This clonotype originated in a female donor with multiple sclerosis, enrolled in a pregnancy study. This chain joins TRBV10-3 and TRBJ1-1, with D unresolved. In DNA form, the CDR3 reads TGTGCCATCAGTGAGGAACTTATCGTCACTGAAGCTTTCTTT. Translation gives CAISEELIVTEAFF.